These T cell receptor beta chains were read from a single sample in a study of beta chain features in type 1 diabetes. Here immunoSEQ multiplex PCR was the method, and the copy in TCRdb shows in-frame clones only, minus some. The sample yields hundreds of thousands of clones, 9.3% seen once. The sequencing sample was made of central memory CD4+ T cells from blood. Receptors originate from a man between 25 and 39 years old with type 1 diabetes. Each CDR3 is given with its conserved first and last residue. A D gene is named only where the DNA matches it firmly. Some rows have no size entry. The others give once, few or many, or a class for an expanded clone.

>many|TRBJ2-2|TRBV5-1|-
CASTDTGELFF
TGCGCCAGCACCGATACCGGGGAGCTGTTTTTT
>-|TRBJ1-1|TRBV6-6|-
CASISLGRSAEAFF
TGTGCCAGCATTTCCTTGGGACGGAGCGCTGAAGCTTTCTTT
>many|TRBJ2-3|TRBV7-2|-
CASSLSGRTDTQYF
TGTGCCAGCAGCCTCTCGGGCCGCACAGATACGCAGTATTTT
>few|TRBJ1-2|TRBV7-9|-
CASSPSGGGYTF
TGTGCCAGCAGCCCCTCCGGGGGCGGCTACACCTTC
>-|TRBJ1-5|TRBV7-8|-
CASSLRVNQPQHF
TGTGCCAGCAGCTTGCGTGTCAATCAGCCCCAGCATTTT
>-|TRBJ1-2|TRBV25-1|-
CASSGGIGYTF
TGTGCCAGCAGTGGAGGGATTGGCTACACCTTC
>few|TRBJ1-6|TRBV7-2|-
CASSFHQTDYNSPLHF
TGTGCCAGCAGCTTCCATCAGACGGACTATAATTCACCCCTCCACTTT
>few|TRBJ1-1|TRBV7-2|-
CASSPQTGAGTEAFF
TGTGCCAGCAGCCCCCAAACAGGTGCGGGCACTGAAGCTTTCTTT
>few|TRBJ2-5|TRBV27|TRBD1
CASSLRRGLRETQYF
TGTGCCAGCAGTTTACGCAGGGGGCTCCGGGAGACCCAGTACTTC
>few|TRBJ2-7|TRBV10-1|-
CASSDLQGSEQYF
TGCGCCAGCAGTGACCTACAGGGATCCGAGCAGTACTTC
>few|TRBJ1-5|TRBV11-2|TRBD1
CASSWTGDSNQPQHF
TGTGCCAGCAGCTGGACAGGCGATAGCAATCAGCCCCAGCATTTT
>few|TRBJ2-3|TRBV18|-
CASSPPPGGTDTQYF
TGTGCCAGCTCACCACCGCCAGGGGGCACAGATACGCAGTATTTT
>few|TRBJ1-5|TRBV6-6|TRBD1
CASSSPGGGNQPQHF
TGTGCCAGCAGTTCCCCAGGGGGCGGCAATCAGCCCCAGCATTTT
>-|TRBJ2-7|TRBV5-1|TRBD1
CASSLIETGTDEQYF
TGCGCCAGCAGCTTAATCGAGACCGGGACAGACGAGCAGTACTTC
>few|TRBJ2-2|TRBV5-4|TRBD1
CASSSFRTGTTGELFF
TGTGCCAGCAGCTCGTTTCGGACAGGGACCACCGGGGAGCTGTTTTTT
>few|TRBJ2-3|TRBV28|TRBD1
CASRRQGITDTQYF
TGTGCCAGCAGGCGACAGGGAATCACAGATACGCAGTATTTT
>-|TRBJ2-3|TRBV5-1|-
CASSPSSDTQYF
TGCGCCAGCAGCCCCAGTTCAGATACGCAGTATTTT
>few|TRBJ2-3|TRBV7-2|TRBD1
CASRLGGQGWTDTQYF
TGTGCCAGCAGACTAGGGGGACAGGGGTGGACAGATACGCAGTATTTT
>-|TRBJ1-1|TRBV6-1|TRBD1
CASSGDSWNTEAFF
TGTGCCAGCAGTGGGGACAGCTGGAACACTGAAGCTTTCTTT
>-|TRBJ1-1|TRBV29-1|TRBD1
CSVRTGGTEAFF
TGCAGCGTCCGTACAGGGGGCACTGAAGCTTTCTTT
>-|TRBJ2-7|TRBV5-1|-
CASSLGFGSYEQYF
TGCGCCAGCAGCTTAGGATTTGGCTCCTACGAGCAGTACTTC
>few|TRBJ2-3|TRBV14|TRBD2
CASSPRRGRGGDTDTQYF
TGTGCCAGCAGCCCAAGAAGGGGCCGCGGGGGAGACACAGATACGCAGTATTTT
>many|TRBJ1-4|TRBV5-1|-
CASSEDGYNEKLFF
TGCGCCAGCAGCGAGGACGGATACAATGAAAAACTGTTTTTT